Below are 24 T cell receptor beta chains sequenced from a single sample in a study of CD8 T cells in ankylosing spondylitis. Study-level points and caveats: Within ankylosing spondylitis blood, a TCR beta motif made up of several highly homologous variants appeared to be characteristic.

No antigens are known for them. TCRdb reanalysed the 5' RACE reads using MiXCR and keeps one entry per CDR3 protein. The data show over 400,000 distinct CDR3 sequences, roughly a quarter seen once. Material: blood, either unsorted or a sorted T cell fraction (not recorded which). These receptors originate from a male donor with ankylosing spondylitis.

This clonotype was counted only a few times. Sequence at one end of the junction differs from germline and may be a read error. The chain employs TRBV5-1 and TRBJ2-7; 10 bases fit TRBD1. Germline CDR1 and CDR2: SGHRS and YFSETQ. This CDR3 comprises 14 residues. CDR3 residues: CASNLGTGAYEQYF. CDR3 nucleotide sequence: TGCGCCAGCAACTTGGGGACAGGGGCCTACGAGCAGTACTTC.

The chain links TRBV7-2 to TRBJ1-6; 7 positions match TRBD1. The V gene end was trimmed by 5 bases and the J gene end by 4 bases; junction bases not matched to a gene: 5. CDR1 is SGHTA and CDR2 is FQGNSA in the germline V gene. The CDR3 loop spans 15 amino acids. The CDR3 sequence: CASSMDRPYNSPLHF. CDR3 in DNA: TGTGCCAGCAGCATGGACAGGCCGTATAATTCACCCCTCCACTTT.

This chain connects TRBV20-1 to TRBJ2-1, with 10 bases aligning to TRBD2. V dropped 1 base and J dropped 5; count of bases not matched to a gene: 2. The V gene's germline CDR1 is DFQATT and CDR2 SNEGSKA (reference sequence). This CDR3 is 14 amino acids long. The CDR3 DNA follows: TGCAGTGCTAGAGCTAGCGGGGGACACAATGAGCAGTTCTTC. As protein: CSARASGGHNEQFF.

The rearrangement uses TRBV29-1 and TRBJ2-3, with TRBD2 matching over 13 bases. This CDR3 region has 14 residues. The trim removed 4 bases at V and 3 bases at J, leaving 1 base unmatched. Germline V gene data show CDR1 as SQVTM and CDR2 as ANQGSEA. CDR3 sequence reads: CSVATSGGTDTQYF. The CDR3 DNA sequence: TGCAGCGTTGCGACTAGCGGGGGGACAGATACGCAGTATTTT.

The V and J genes are TRBV5-6 and TRBJ1-1, with 10 bases identical to TRBD1. This CDR3 is built from 17 residues. CDR1 and CDR2 (germline): SGHDT, YYEEEE. V gave up 3 bases and J gave up 1 base; unmatched junction bases: 9. The chain's CDR3 is CASSSGTGVVRNTEAFF. In DNA, the CDR3 is TGTGCCAGCAGCTCCGGGACAGGGGTAGTGAGGAACACTGAAGCTTTCTTT.

This chain joins TRBV5-1 and TRBJ1-5, with TRBD1 matching 9 bases. From germline, CDR1 is SGHRS and CDR2 YFSETQ. The ends lost 3 bases at V and 8 bases at J; junction bases unmatched: 9. The CDR3 loop spans 15 amino acids. The CDR3 DNA reads TGCGCCAGCAGCTCCGGGACAGGGAATTCTGAGCCCCAGCATTTT. Protein product: CASSSGTGNSEPQHF.

This clonotype has at least ten counts. This chain joins TRBV24-1 and TRBJ2-1, with 10 bases fitting TRBD2. J gave up 0 bases and V 0 bases, and 7 bases lay outside the gene matches. Germline V lookup: CDR1 KGHDR, CDR2 SFDVKD. This CDR3 comprises 19 residues. In nucleotides, the CDR3 is TGTGCCACCAGTGATTTGAATAGCGGGAGGAGCAGCTCCTACAATGAGCAGTTCTTC. It is translated as CATSDLNSGRSSSYNEQFF.

This clonotype was counted between two and nine times. The chain has TRBV5-1 and TRBJ1-1; D gene unclear. V was trimmed by 1 base and J by 1 base, leaving 11 bases between them. CDR1 and CDR2 (germline): SGHRS, YFSETQ. The CDR3 has 15 residues. The CDR3 spells CASSLFSRTNTEAFF. In DNA form, the CDR3 reads TGCGCCAGCAGCTTGTTTTCCAGGACGAACACTGAAGCTTTCTTT.

The chain uses TRBV12-3 or TRBV12-4 and TRBJ1-1; D is unresolved. This CDR3 is built from 13 residues. The V and J ends lost 2 bases and 7 bases respectively, with 11 bases between them. The CDR3 sequence is CASSLNYGGEAFF. The DNA for the CDR3 is TGTGCCAGCAGTTTAAATTATGGCGGTGAAGCTTTCTTT.

The sample holds a few counts of this clonotype. The J gene is TRBJ1-1, the V gene TRBV12-3 or TRBV12-4, with D hard to call. V lost 5 bases to trimming and J lost 5 bases, with 6 bases between them. CDR3 length: 11 amino acids. The CDR3 loop reads CASSAETEAFF. The DNA of the CDR3 is TGTGCCAGCAGTGCGGAAACTGAAGCTTTCTTT.

This clonotype turned up a few times. The genes are TRBV12-3 or TRBV12-4 and TRBJ2-7; 8 nucleotides line up with TRBD2. J lost 7 bases, V lost 4 bases, and 9 bases had no gene match. The length of the CDR3 is 14 residues. CDR3 sequence reads: CASSYGAGAREQYF. CDR3 nucleotide sequence: TGTGCCAGCAGTTACGGAGCGGGAGCCAGGGAGCAGTACTTC.

The V gene is TRBV7-9, the J gene TRBJ1-5; a weak D match, TRBD1 (6 bases). Deletions cut 3 bases from V and 5 bases from J, with 11 bases between. The CDR3 has 14 residues. CDR1 is SEHNR and CDR2 is FQNEAQ in the germline V gene (reference sequence). CDR3 residues: CASSFQGSDQPQHF. CDR3 bases: TGTGCCAGCAGCTTTCAGGGGAGTGATCAGCCCCAGCATTTT.

The CDR3 DNA follows: TGTGCCAGCAGCTTAGTCAGGACAGCCACAGATACGCAGTATTTT. It codes for CASSLVRTATDTQYF. This rearrangement joins TRBV7-9 to TRBJ2-3, with D maybe TRBD1 (6 bases). V lost 1 base and J 2 bases, leaving 10 bases between the germline ends. This CDR3 spans 15 amino acids. Germline lookup yields CDR1 SEHNR and CDR2 FQNEAQ (reference sequence). Variable domain in full (rest from reference TRBV7-9 and TRBJ2-3): DTGVSQNPRHKITKRGQNVTFRCDPISEHNRLYWYRQTLGQGPEFLTYFQNEAQLEKSRLLSDRFSAERPKGSFSTLEIQRTEQGDSAMYLCASSLVRTATDTQYFGPGTRLTVL.

This clonotype turned up a few times. The chain has TRBV20-1 and TRBJ2-1; TRBD2 aligns across 7 bases. This CDR3 region has 13 residues. J was trimmed by 0 bases and V by 7 bases; bases with no gene match: 3. Germline CDR1 reads DFQATT; CDR2 reads SNEGSKA (reference sequence). In DNA form, the CDR3 reads TGCAGTGGGGGACTAACCTCCTACAATGAGCAGTTCTTC. Its protein is CSGGLTSYNEQFF.

The chain has TRBV2 and TRBJ2-2; D may be TRBD1 (6 bases). Germline CDR1 and CDR2: SNHLY and FYNNEI. The CDR3 is 13 residues long. The V gene lost 5 bases and the J gene lost 6 bases, with 10 bases spanning the gap. In nucleotides, the CDR3 is TGTGCCAGCAGTCAACAGGGTTCCGGGGAGCTGTTTTTT. Its translation: CASSQQGSGELFF.

This clonotype was counted only a few times. This chain joins TRBV6-5 and TRBJ1-5; 7 nucleotides agree with TRBD1. The V gene's germline CDR1 is MNHEY and CDR2 SVGAGI. Trimming removed 6 bases from V and 2 bases from J; junction bases left unmatched: 4. The CDR3 consists of 14 residues. DNA of the CDR3: TGTGCCAGCAGCTATGACAGGGGCAATCAGCCCCAGCATTTT. The encoded protein is CASSYDRGNQPQHF.

CDR3 sequence (DNA): TGCGCCAGCAGCCAAGTTCACCGGGCAACCTATGGCTACACCTTC. Its protein is CASSQVHRATYGYTF. The chain recombines TRBV4-1 with TRBJ1-2; D gene ambiguous. Germline lookup yields CDR1 MGHRA and CDR2 YSYEKL. Trimming shortened V by 1 base and J by 4 bases, and 13 bases separated the two germline ends. The CDR3 spans 15 residues.

The CDR3 nucleotides are TGTGCCAGCAGCTTGGAGTTGAGCACTGAAGCTTTCTTT. The encoded protein is CASSLELSTEAFF. The chain employs TRBV5-6 and TRBJ1-1; D not certain. V was clipped by 0 bases and J by 4 bases, with 7 bases between them. Germline CDR1 reads SGHDT; CDR2 reads YYEEEE. CDR3 length: 13 residues.

There are a few counts of this clonotype. The genes are TRBV2 and TRBJ2-1; a weak D match, TRBD1 (5 bases). CDR3 length: 12 amino acids. Germline CDR1 and CDR2: SNHLY and FYNNEI. Between the trimmed V and J ends, which lost 3 bases and 5 bases, there was a span of 5 bases. CDR3 sequence: CASSEDNNEQFF. CDR3 DNA: TGTGCCAGCAGTGAGGACAACAATGAGCAGTTCTTC.

This clonotype came up many times. V gene TRBV24-1 combines with J gene TRBJ2-1, with 10 bases fitting TRBD2. After removal of 3 bases from V and 3 bases from J, the junction contained 7 bases not matched to a gene. CDR1 is KGHDR and CDR2 is SFDVKD in the germline V gene. This CDR3 has 17 residues. Here the CDR3 DNA reads TGTGCCACCAGTGATGCTAAAGGGACTAGCGTCTACAATGAGCAGTTCTTC. It yields the protein CATSDAKGTSVYNEQFF.

This sequence joins TRBV21-1 and TRBJ2-1; TRBD1, as called in the table, went unchecked against the DNA. TRBV21-1 is shown as a pseudogene. This CDR3 contains 16 residues. CDR3 DNA: TGTGCCAGCAGCAAGGGACAGGGGGAAACCTACAATGAGCAGTTCTTC. Amino acid sequence: CASSKGQGETYNEQFF.

This clonotype was seen at least ten times. The V call is TRBV20-1, the J call TRBJ2-3, with TRBD2 matching 15 bases. This CDR3 is 16 amino acids long. Germline V lookup: CDR1 DFQATT, CDR2 SNEGSKA (reference sequence). V lost 2 bases, J lost 5 bases, and 5 bases stayed unmatched. CDR3 sequence reads: CSARSPGLAGGDTQYF. CDR3 nucleotide sequence: TGCAGTGCTAGATCCCCGGGACTAGCGGGGGGAGATACGCAGTATTTT.

A few counts support this clonotype. The rearrangement uses TRBV5-1 and TRBJ2-5, with a weak D call TRBD1 (5 bases). The CDR3 is 13 amino acids. Trimming left V 3 bases short and J 6 bases short, with 12 bases between. Germline CDR1 and CDR2: SGHRS and YFSETQ. DNA of the CDR3: TGCGCCAGCAGCTCCGACAGCTGGCAGACCCAGTACTTC. This encodes CASSSDSWQTQYF.

This clonotype was detected only once. The chain joins TRBV28 to TRBJ2-1; 11 positions match TRBD2. V shed 6 bases, J shed 5 bases, and the junction held 6 bases outside the gene matches. From germline, CDR1 is MDHEN and CDR2 SYDVKM. There are 15 residues in the CDR3. The CDR3 nucleotides read TGTGCCAGCAGCCATAGCGGGGGGGATAACAATGAGCAGTTCTTC. Translating gives CASSHSGGDNNEQFF.